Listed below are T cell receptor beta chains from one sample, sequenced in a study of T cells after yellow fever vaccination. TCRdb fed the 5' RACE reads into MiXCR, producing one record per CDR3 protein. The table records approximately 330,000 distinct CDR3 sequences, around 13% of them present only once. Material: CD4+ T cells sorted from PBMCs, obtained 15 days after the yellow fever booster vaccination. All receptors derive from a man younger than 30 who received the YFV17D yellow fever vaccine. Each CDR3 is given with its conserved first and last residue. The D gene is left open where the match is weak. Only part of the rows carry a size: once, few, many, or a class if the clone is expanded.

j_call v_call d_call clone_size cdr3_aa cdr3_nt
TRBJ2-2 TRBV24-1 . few CATTGTANTGELFF TGTGCCACCACCGGGACGGCGAACACCGGGGAGCTGTTTTTT
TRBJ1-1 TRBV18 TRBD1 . CASSPIGTGVTEAFF TGTGCCAGCTCACCAATTGGGACAGGGGTTACTGAAGCTTTCTTT
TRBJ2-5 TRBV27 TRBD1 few CASSRDREGETQYF TGTGCCAGCAGTCGGGACAGGGAAGGGGAGACCCAGTACTTC
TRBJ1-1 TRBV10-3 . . CAIKVNRNTEAFF TGTGCCATCAAGGTGAACAGGAACACTGAAGCTTTCTTT
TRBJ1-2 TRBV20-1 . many CSAQTDYGYTF TGCAGTGCCCAGACCGATTATGGCTACACCTTC
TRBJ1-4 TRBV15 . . CATSNPSGEGKLFF TGTGCCACCAGCAATCCGTCGGGAGAAGGAAAACTGTTTTTT
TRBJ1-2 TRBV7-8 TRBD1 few CASSSGDRDGYTF TGTGCCAGCAGCTCAGGGGACAGGGACGGCTACACCTTC
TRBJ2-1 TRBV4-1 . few CASSQNIVSRGRNNEQFF TGCGCCAGCAGCCAAAACATTGTATCGCGGGGCCGCAACAATGAGCAGTTCTTC
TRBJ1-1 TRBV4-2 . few CASSQTAPGWDTEAFF TGTGCCAGCAGCCAGACGGCTCCAGGCTGGGACACTGAAGCTTTCTTT
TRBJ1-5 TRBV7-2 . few CASSRGASGGQPQHF TGTGCCAGCAGCCGTGGGGCATCAGGAGGACAGCCCCAGCATTTT
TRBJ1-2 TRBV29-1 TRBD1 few CSVEDPDRGRVGYTF TGCAGCGTTGAAGATCCGGACAGGGGGCGAGTTGGCTACACCTTC
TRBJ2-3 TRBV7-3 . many CASSLSRGDTQYF TGTGCCAGCAGCTTAAGTAGGGGCGATACGCAGTATTTT
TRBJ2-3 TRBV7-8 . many CASSLQAGSMGDTQYF TGTGCCAGCAGCTTACAAGCGGGCTCAATGGGAGATACGCAGTATTTT
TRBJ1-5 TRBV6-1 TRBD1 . CASSGGRDSYSNQPQHF TGTGCCAGCAGTGGAGGGCGGGACAGTTATAGCAATCAGCCCCAGCATTTT
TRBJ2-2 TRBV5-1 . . CASSLAPGVIPGELFF TGCGCCAGCAGCTTGGCCCCAGGGGTGATCCCCGGGGAGCTGTTTTTT
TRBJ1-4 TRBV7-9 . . CASRLGADEKLFF TGTGCCAGCAGGCTCGGGGCAGATGAAAAACTGTTTTTT
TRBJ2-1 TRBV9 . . CASSNRVMSSYNEQFF TGTGCCAGCAGCAACCGGGTCATGAGCTCCTACAATGAGCAGTTCTTC
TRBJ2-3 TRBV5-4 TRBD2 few CASSPDGGATDTQYF TGTGCCAGCAGCCCGGACGGGGGGGCGACAGATACGCAGTATTTT
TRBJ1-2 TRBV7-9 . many CASSVDTNYGYTF TGTGCCAGCAGTGTAGACACTAACTATGGCTACACCTTC
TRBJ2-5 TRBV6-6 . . CASSRDLRETQYF TGTGCCAGCAGCAGGGACCTTCGAGAGACCCAGTACTTC
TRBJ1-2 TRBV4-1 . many CAAARATSTYGYTF TGCGCCGCCGCCCGGGCAACTTCTACCTATGGCTACACCTTC
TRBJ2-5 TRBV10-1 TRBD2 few CASSEGGGGNQETQYF TGCGCCAGCAGTGAAGGAGGCGGGGGAAACCAAGAGACCCAGTACTTC
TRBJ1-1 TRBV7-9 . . CASSLPSRLGTEAFF TGTGCCAGCAGCCTTCCTAGCCGGTTAGGCACTGAAGCTTTCTTT
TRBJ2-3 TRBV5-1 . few CASSLGLSSTDTQYF TGCGCCAGCAGCTTGGGGCTATCTAGCACAGATACGCAGTATTTT
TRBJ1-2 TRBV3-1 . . CASSQDPGTFGYTF TGTGCCAGCAGCCAAGACCCAGGGACGTTTGGCTACACCTTC
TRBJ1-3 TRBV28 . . CASSFLGRSSGNTIYF TGTGCCAGCAGTTTCTTGGGACGGAGCTCTGGAAACACCATATATTTT
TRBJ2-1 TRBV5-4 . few CASSSTGYEQFF TGTGCCAGCAGCTCAACAGGGTATGAGCAGTTCTTC
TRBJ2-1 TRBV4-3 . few CASSQGGSLAVNEQFF TGCGCCAGCAGCCAAGGAGGTTCTCTAGCCGTCAATGAGCAGTTCTTC